The 9 T cell receptor beta chains in this list originate from one sample, sequenced in a study of CD8 T cells in Susac syndrome (dated by TCRdb to about 2019). The library was made by the immunoSEQ multiplex PCR assay. RNA was extracted with the RNeasy kit and roughly 0.45 to 1 ug was reverse transcribed using random hexamers. TCRdb trimmed the raw reads at Q25, called clones with MiXCR and kept productive beta chains. Rows with one shared CDR3 protein collapse into an entry with the most common genes and DNA. In this sample the table shows 240,000 or so distinct CDR3 sequences, 90% to 96% of which occur a single time. Roughly 0.1% of the sample goes to the ten largest clones. The sample was CD4+ T cells from PBMCs. Receptors were obtained from a human donor with Susac syndrome.

This rearrangement joins TRBV20-1 to TRBJ2-7; D unresolved. V gave up 0 bases and J gave up 0 bases, with 21 bases separating them. This CDR3 region has 18 residues. Germline CDR1 is DFQATT and CDR2 is SNEGSKA (reference sequence). This chain's CDR3 is CSARDGHAGGPTSYEQYF. The CDR3 bases are TGCAGTGCTAGAGATGGGCATGCAGGCGGTCCCACCTCCTACGAGCAGTACTTC.

The chain has TRBV5-1 and TRBJ2-7; 10 bases agree with TRBD1. Trimming took 1 base from V and 4 from J; bases not matched to a gene: 2. This CDR3 spans 14 amino acids. Germline lookup yields CDR1 SGHRS and CDR2 YFSETQ. The CDR3 region has the DNA TGCGCCAGCAGCTTGACGGGACAGGGGTACGAGCAGTACTTC. Protein sequence: CASSLTGQGYEQYF.

This clonotype has just one count. The chain uses TRBV11-3 and TRBJ1-1; D perhaps matches TRBD1 (5 bases). V gave up 3 bases and J gave up 0 bases, with 11 bases separating them. This CDR3 has 15 amino acids. Per the germline V gene, CDR1 is SGHNT and CDR2 is YENEEA. CDR3 sequence: CASSLAGGLNTEAFF. The CDR3 region has the DNA TGTGCCAGCAGCTTGGCCGGGGGGTTGAACACTGAAGCTTTCTTT.

This sequence joins TRBV29-1 and TRBJ1-1; D is unresolved. This CDR3 has 12 amino acids. V was pared by 1 base and J by 6 bases, with 9 bases between. Germline CDR1 and CDR2: SQVTM and ANQGSEA. The CDR3 loop reads CSVEGVVAEAFF. CDR3 nucleotide sequence: TGCAGCGTTGAAGGGGTTGTGGCTGAAGCTTTCTTT. Full variable domain (rest looked up from reference TRBV29-1 and TRBJ1-1): SAVISQKPSRDICQRGTSLTIQCQVDSQVTMMFWYRQQPGQSLTLIATANQGSEATYESGFVIDKFPISRPNLTFSTLTVSNMSPEDSSIYLCSVEGVVAEAFFGQGTRLTVV.

CDR3 nucleotides: TGTGCCACCAGTGCCGGGACAGTCTACGAGCAGTACTTC. It codes for CATSAGTVYEQYF. The chain has TRBV24-1 and TRBJ2-7, with TRBD1 matching over 7 bases. Germline CDR1 reads KGHDR; CDR2 reads SFDVKD. The CDR3 length is 13 residues. The J segment lost 3 bases and the V segment lost 5 bases, leaving 3 bases of the junction unmatched.

The chain couples TRBV13 to TRBJ1-2; D gene ambiguous. Germline values: CDR1 PRHDT, CDR2 FYEKMQ (reference sequence). Trimming took 0 bases from V and 8 from J, leaving 10 bases between them. The CDR3 covers 13 residues. The CDR3 is CASSLGLGRGYTF. The CDR3 DNA reads as TGTGCCAGCAGCTTAGGTCTCGGCCGGGGCTACACCTTC.

The chain carries TRBV11-1 and TRBJ2-5; 13 bases are a match to TRBD2. V shed 0 bases and J 1 base; nucleotides not matched to a gene: 11. CDR3 length: 20 amino acids. CDR1 is SGHAT and CDR2 is FQDESV in the germline V gene (reference sequence). The CDR3: CASSLAVLWTSGRTQETQYF. The CDR3 nucleotides read TGTGCCAGCAGCTTAGCGGTTTTGTGGACTAGCGGGAGAACCCAAGAGACCCAGTACTTC.

The V gene is TRBV29-1, the J gene TRBJ1-1, with 9 bases identical to TRBD1. CDR3 size: 14 residues. With 5 bases clipped from V and 9 bases from J, the junction kept 13 bases outside the gene matches. In germline, CDR1 is SQVTM, CDR2 ANQGSEA. The CDR3 sequence is CSVRGGQGESQAFF. The CDR3 DNA reads TGCAGCGTTCGTGGGGGACAGGGTGAGTCCCAAGCTTTCTTT. The full variable domain, completed using reference TRBV29-1 and TRBJ1-1, is SAVISQKPSRDICQRGTSLTIQCQVDSQVTMMFWYRQQPGQSLTLIATANQGSEATYESGFVIDKFPISRPNLTFSTLTVSNMSPEDSSIYLCSVRGGQGESQAFFGQGTRLTVV.

The rearrangement joins TRBV9 to TRBJ2-7; D perhaps matches TRBD1 (6 bases). V shed 3 bases and J shed 5 bases, with 6 bases lying between them. Germline V gene data show CDR1 as SGDLS and CDR2 as YYNGEE. This CDR3 has 11 residues. CDR3 DNA sequence: TGTGCCAGCAGCGAGGGGGACGAGCAGTACTTC. As protein: CASSEGDEQYF.